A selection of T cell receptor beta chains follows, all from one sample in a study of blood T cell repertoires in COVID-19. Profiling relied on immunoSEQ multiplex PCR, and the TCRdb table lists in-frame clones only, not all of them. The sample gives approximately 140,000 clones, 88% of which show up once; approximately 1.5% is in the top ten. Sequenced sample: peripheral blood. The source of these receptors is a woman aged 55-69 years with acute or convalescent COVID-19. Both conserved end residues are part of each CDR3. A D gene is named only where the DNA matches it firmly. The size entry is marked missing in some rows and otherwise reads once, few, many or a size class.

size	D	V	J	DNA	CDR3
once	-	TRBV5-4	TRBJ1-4	TGTGCCAGCAGCGCCCAGGGTAGAGGAGAAAAACTGTTTTTT	CASSAQGRGEKLFF
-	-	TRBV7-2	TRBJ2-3	TGTGCCAGCAGCCTGAGACTGGCCGGGTTTGATACGCAGTATTTT	CASSLRLAGFDTQYF
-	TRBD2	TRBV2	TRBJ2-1	TGTGCCAGCAGTGAGTCGGCGGGGGGGCGGAATGAGCAGTTCTTC	CASSESAGGRNEQFF
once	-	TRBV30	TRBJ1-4	TGTGCCTTTGATATAGCTCGGGTCCATAACACGCATATGACAACTAATGAAAAACTGTTTTTT	CAFDIARVHNTHMTTNEKLFF
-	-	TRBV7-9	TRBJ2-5	TGTGCCAGTTCCCGGGAAATTGGGACCCAGTACTTC	CASSREIGTQYF
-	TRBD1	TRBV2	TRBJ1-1	TGTGCCAGCAGAGACAGGGGAGTAACTGAAGCTTTCTTT	CASRDRGVTEAFF
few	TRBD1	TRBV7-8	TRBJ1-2	TGTGCCAGCAGCTTAGGGGCAAGGACAGGCTCCATTAACTATGGCTACACCTTC	CASSLGARTGSINYGYTF
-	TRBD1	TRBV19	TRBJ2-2	TGTGCCAGTAGTACCCGGGACAGCACGAACACCGGGGAGCTGTTTTTT	CASSTRDSTNTGELFF
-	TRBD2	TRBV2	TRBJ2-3	TGTGCCAGCACCGCAGCGGGGGGGCCGGATACGCAGTATTTT	CASTAAGGPDTQYF
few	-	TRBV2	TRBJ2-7	TGTGCCAGTCAGACAAGGAATACCTACGAGCAGTACTTC	CASQTRNTYEQYF
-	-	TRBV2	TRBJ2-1	TGTGCCAGCAGTAGGGAGGATAGCTCCTACAATGAGCAGTTCTTC	CASSREDSSYNEQFF
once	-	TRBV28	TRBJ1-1	TGTGCCAGCAGCTCCAGTCGAACTGAAGCTTTCTTT	CASSSSRTEAFF
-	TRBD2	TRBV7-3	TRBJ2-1	TGTGCCAGCAGCTTAACCACGACTAGCGTGAATGAGCAGTTCTTC	CASSLTTTSVNEQFF
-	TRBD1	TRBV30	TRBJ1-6	TGTGCCTGGAGTGAGTGGACAGGGGTCTTCTTACCCCTCCACTTT	CAWSEWTGVFLPLHF
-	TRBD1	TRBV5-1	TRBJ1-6	TGCGCCAGCAGCGCAGGGACAGGGAATCAATCACCCCTCCACTTT	CASSAGTGNQSPLHF
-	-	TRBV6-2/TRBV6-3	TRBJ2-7	TGTGCCAGCAGTCGAAGGACATTCTCCTACGAGCAGTACTTC	CASSRRTFSYEQYF
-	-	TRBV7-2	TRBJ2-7	TGTGCCAGCAGCTTCCGGGACTCCCTCCCACGGGAGCAGTACTTC	CASSFRDSLPREQYF
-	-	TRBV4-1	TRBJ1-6	TGCGCCAGCAGCCCGATGAGGACAGAAGCTTATTCACCCCTCCACTTT	CASSPMRTEAYSPLHF
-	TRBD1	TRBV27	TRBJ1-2	TGTGCCAGCAGTTTCGGCAGGGGGCTTAACTATGGCTACACCTTC	CASSFGRGLNYGYTF
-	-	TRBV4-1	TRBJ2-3	TGCGCCAGCAGCCCCCCCGGCGGCAACACAGATACGCAGTATTTT	CASSPPGGNTDTQYF
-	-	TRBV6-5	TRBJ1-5	TGTGCCAGCATGAGGTTTTCCAATCAGCCCCAGCATTTT	CASMRFSNQPQHF
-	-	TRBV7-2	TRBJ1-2	TGTGCCAGCAGCTTAAGGCGCCAGGCCCATGGCTACACCTTC	CASSLRRQAHGYTF
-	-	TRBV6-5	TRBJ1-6	TGTGCCACCCCCCGCCAGTCACCCCTCCACTTT	CATPRQSPLHF
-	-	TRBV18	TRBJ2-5	TGTGCCAGCTCACCCTTTTCCCGGGGACAAGAGACCCAGTACTTC	CASSPFSRGQETQYF
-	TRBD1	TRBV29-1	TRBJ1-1	TGCAGCGTTCGCACTCAGGGGGACGGGACTGAAGCTTTCTTT	CSVRTQGDGTEAFF
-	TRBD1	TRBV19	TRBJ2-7	TGTGCCAGTAGTATAGGCCAGGGGGCCTACGAGCAGTACTTC	CASSIGQGAYEQYF
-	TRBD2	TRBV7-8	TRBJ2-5	TGTGCCAGCAGGGCCCTAGCGGGGCTCCTCCAAGAGACCCAGTACTTC	CASRALAGLLQETQYF
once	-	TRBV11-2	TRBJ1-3	TGTGCCAGCAGCTTATCAGGGTTCTCTGGAAACACCATATATTTT	CASSLSGFSGNTIYF
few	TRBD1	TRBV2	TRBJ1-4	TGTGCCAGCATGAGGGACAGAACTAATGAAAAACTGTTTTTT	CASMRDRTNEKLFF
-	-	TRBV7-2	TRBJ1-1	TGTGCCAGCAGCTTAGGGGGCATGAACACTGAAGCTTTCTTT	CASSLGGMNTEAFF
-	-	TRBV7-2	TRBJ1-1	TGTGCCAGCAGCCCAGACAGCAACACTGAAGCTTTCTTT	CASSPDSNTEAFF
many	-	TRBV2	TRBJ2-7	TGTGCCAGCCAACAGGTGGGCTCCTACGAGCAGTACTTC	CASQQVGSYEQYF
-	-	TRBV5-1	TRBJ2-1	TGCGCCAGCAGCGAGCCCCGACGGGGAGACAATGAGCAGTTCTTC	CASSEPRRGDNEQFF
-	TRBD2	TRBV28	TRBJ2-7	TGTGCCAGCACCGGACTAGCGACGGCGTACTTC	CASTGLATAYF